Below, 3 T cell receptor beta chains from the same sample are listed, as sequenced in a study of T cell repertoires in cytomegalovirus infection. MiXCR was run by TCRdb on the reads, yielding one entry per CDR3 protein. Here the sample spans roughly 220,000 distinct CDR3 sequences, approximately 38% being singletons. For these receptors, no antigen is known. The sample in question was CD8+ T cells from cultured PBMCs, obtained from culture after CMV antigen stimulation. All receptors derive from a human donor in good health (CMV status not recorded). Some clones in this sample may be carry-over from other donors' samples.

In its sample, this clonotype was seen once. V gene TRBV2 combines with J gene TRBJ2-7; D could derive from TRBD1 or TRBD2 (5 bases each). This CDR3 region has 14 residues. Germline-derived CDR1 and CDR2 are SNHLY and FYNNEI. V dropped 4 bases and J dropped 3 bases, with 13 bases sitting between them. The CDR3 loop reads CASSARDGIYEQYF. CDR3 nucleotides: TGTGCCAGCAGTGCCCGGGACGGAATCTACGAGCAGTACTTC.

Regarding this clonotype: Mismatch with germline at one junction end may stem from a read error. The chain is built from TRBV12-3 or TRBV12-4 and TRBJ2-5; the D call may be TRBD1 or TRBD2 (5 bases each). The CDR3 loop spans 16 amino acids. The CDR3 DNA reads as TGTGCAAGCAGCCGGGACGGGGTGTTATTAGGAGAGACCACGTACTTC. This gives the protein CASSRDGVLLGETTYF.

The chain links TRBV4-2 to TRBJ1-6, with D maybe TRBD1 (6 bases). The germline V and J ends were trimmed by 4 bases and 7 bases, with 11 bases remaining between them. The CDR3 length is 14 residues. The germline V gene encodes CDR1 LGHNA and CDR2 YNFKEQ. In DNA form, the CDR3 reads TGTGCCAGCAGCCCCAGCAGGGGAAATTCACCCCTCCACTTT. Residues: CASSPSRGNSPLHF.